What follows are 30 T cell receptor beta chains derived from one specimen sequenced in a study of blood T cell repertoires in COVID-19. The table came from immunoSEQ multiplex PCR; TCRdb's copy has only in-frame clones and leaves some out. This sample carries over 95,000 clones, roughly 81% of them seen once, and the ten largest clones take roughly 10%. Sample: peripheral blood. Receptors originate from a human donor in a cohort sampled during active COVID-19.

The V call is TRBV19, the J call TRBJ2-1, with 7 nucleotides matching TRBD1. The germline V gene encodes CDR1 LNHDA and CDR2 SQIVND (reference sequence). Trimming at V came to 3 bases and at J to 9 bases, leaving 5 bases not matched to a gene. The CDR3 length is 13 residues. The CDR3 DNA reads TGTGCCAGTAGTATGAACAGGGGTGTTGAGCAGTTCTTC. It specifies CASSMNRGVEQFF.

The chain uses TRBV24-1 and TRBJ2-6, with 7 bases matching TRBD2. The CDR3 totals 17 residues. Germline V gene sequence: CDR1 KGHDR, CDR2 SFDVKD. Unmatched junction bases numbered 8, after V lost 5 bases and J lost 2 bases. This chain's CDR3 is CATSGGGVGTGANVLTF. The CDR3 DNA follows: TGTGCCACCAGTGGGGGGGGAGTAGGGACTGGGGCCAACGTCCTGACTTTC.

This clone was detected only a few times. The CDR3 nucleotides are TGTGCCTGGAGCGAAGGACAGGGAATACGTTACGAGCAGTACTTC. This gives the protein CAWSEGQGIRYEQYF. The rearrangement uses TRBV30 and TRBJ2-7; 8 bases line up with TRBD1. V shed 3 bases, J shed 4 bases, and the junction held 11 bases outside the gene matches. The CDR3 totals 15 residues. The germline V gene encodes CDR1 GTSNPN and CDR2 SVGIG (reference sequence).

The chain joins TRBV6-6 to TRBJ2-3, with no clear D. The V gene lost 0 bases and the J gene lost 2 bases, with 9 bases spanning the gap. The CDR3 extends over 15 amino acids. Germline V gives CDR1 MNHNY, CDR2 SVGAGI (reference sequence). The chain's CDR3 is CASSYSKRITDTQYF. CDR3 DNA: TGTGCCAGCAGTTACTCGAAGAGAATCACAGATACGCAGTATTTT.

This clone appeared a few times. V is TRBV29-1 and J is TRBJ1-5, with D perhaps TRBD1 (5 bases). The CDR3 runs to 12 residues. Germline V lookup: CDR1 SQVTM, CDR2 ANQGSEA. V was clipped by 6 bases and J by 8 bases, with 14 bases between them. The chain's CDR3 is CSVGSKGEPQHF. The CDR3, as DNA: TGCAGCGTCGGCTCCAAAGGGGAGCCCCAGCATTTT.

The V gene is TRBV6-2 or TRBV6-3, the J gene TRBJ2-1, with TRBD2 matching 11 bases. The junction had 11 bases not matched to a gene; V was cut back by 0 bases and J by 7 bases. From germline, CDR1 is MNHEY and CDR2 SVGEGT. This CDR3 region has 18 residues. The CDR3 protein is CASSYSTLTSGSVNEQFF. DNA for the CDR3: TGTGCCAGCAGTTACTCGACGCTAACTAGCGGGAGTGTTAATGAGCAGTTCTTC.

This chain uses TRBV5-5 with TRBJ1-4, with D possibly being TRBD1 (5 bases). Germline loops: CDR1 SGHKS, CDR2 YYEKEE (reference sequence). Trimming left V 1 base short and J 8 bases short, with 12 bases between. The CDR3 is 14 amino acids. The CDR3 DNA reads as TGTGCCAGCAGCTTGCAGGGTTTCGGCGAAAAACTGTTTTTT. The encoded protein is CASSLQGFGEKLFF. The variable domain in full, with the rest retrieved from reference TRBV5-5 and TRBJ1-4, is DAGVTQSPTHLIKTRGQQVTLRCSPISGHKSVSWYQQVLGQGPQFIFQYYEKEERGRGNFPDRFSARQFPNYSSELNVNALLLGDSALYLCASSLQGFGEKLFFGSGTQLSVL.

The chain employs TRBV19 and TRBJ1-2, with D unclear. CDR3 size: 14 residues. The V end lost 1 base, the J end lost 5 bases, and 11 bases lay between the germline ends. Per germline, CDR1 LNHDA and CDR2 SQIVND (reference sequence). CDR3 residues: CASSIGPKTYGYTF. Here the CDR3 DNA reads TGTGCCAGTAGTATAGGCCCGAAGACATATGGCTACACCTTC.

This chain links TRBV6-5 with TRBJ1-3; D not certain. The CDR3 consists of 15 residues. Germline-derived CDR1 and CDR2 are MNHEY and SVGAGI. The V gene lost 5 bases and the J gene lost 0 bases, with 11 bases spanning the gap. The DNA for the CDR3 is TGTGCCAGCAGTCGTACGCTGAGCTCTGGAAACACCATATATTTT. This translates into CASSRTLSSGNTIYF.

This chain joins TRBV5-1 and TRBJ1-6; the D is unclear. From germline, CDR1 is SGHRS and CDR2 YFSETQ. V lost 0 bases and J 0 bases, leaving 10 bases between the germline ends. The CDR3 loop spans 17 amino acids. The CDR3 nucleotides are TGCGCCAGCAGCTTGGCTCACCACAGCTCCTATAATTCACCCCTCCACTTT. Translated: CASSLAHHSSYNSPLHF.

CDR3 DNA sequence: TGTGCCAGCAGTTTATCGAGCGTTGAGCAGTACTTC. Translation: CASSLSSVEQYF. This chain uses TRBV28 with TRBJ2-7, with D unclear. The V gene lost 1 base and the J gene lost 7 bases, with 8 bases spanning the gap. The CDR3 is 12 amino acids. Germline lookup yields CDR1 MDHEN and CDR2 SYDVKM.

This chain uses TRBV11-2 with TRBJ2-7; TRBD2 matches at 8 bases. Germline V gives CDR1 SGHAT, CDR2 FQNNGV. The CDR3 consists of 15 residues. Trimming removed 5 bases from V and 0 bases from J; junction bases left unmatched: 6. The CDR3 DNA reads TGTGCCAGCAGCGAACTAGCGGATAGCTCCTACGAGCAGTACTTC. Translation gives CASSELADSSYEQYF.

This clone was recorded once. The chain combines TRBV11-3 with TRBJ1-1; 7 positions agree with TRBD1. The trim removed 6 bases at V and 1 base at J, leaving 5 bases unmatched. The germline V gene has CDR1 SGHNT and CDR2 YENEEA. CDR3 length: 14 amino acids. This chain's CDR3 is CASREGQENTEAFF. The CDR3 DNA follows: TGTGCCAGCAGGGAAGGACAGGAGAACACTGAAGCTTTCTTT.

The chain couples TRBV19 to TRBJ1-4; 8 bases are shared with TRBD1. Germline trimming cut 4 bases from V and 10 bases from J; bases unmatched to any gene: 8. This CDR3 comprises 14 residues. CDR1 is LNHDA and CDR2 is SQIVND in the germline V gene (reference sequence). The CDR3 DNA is TGTGCCAGTAGTACGACAGGGGACGTCCGAAAACTGTTTTTT. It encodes CASSTTGDVRKLFF.

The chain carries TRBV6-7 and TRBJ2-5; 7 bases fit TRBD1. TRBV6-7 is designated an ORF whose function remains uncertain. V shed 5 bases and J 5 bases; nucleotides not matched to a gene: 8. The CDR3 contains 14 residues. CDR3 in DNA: TGTGCCAGCAGTCAGGACGACAGGGATGAGACCCAGTACTTC. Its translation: CASSQDDRDETQYF.

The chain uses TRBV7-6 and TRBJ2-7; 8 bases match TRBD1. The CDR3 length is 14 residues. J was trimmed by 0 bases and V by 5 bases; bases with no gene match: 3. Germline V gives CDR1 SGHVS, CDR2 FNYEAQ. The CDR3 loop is CASSRGQVSYEQYF. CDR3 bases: TGTGCCAGCAGCCGGGGACAGGTCTCCTACGAGCAGTACTTC.

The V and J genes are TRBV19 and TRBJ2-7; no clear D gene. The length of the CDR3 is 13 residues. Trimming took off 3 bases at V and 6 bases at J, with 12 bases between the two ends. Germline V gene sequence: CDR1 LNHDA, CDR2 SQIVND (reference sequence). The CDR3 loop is CASSINGFAEQYF. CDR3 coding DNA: TGTGCCAGTAGTATTAATGGCTTTGCCGAGCAGTACTTC.

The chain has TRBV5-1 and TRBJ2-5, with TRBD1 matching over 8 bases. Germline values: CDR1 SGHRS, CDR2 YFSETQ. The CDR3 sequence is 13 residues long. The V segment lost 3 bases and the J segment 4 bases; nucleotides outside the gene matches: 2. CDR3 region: CASSSGGSETQYF. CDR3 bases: TGCGCCAGCAGCTCAGGGGGCTCAGAGACCCAGTACTTC.

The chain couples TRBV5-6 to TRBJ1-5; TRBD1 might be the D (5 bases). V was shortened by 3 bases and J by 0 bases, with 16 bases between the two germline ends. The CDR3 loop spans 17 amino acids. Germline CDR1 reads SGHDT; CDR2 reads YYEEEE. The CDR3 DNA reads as TGTGCCAGCAGCTCCGGCGGGGGGATCTATAGCAATCAGCCCCAGCATTTT. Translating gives CASSSGGGIYSNQPQHF. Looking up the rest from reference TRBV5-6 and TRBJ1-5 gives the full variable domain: DAGVTQSPTHLIKTRGQQVTLRCSPKSGHDTVSWYQQALGQGPQFIFQYYEEEERQRGNFPDRFSGHQFPNYSSELNVNALLLGDSALYLCASSSGGGIYSNQPQHFGDGTRLSIL.

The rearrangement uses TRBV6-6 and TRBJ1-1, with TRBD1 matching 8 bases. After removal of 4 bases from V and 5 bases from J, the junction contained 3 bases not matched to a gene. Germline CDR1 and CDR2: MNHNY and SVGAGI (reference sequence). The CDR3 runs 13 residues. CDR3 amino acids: CASSSHRGTEAFF. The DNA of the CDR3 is TGTGCCAGCAGTTCCCACAGGGGGACTGAAGCTTTCTTT.

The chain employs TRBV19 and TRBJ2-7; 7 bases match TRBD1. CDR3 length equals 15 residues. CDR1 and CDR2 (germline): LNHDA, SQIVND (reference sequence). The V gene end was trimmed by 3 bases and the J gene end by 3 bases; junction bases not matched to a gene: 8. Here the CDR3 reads CASSISSHRGYEQYF. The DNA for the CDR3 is TGTGCCAGTAGTATTTCCTCCCACAGGGGCTACGAGCAGTACTTC.

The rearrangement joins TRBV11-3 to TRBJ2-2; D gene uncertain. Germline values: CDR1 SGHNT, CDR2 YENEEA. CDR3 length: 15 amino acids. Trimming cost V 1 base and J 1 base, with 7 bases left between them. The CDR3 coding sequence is TGTGCCAGCAGCTTAGTCGGAGTGAACACCGGGGAGCTGTTTTTT. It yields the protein CASSLVGVNTGELFF.

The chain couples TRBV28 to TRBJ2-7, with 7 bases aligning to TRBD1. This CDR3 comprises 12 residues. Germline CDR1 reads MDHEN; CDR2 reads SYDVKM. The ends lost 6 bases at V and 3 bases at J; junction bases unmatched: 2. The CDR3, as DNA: TGTGCCAGCAGAGGACAGGACTACGAGCAGTACTTC. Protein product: CASRGQDYEQYF.

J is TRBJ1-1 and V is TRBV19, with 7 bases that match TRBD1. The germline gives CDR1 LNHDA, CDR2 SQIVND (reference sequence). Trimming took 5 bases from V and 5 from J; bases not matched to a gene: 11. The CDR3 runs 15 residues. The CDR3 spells CASSPLTGAGTEAFF. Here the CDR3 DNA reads TGTGCCAGTAGTCCGCTAACAGGGGCTGGGACTGAAGCTTTCTTT.

In DNA form, the CDR3 reads TGTGCCTGGAGTCCAAACGAAAGAAACAGGTTCGCCTACGAGCAGTACTTC. Translation: CAWSPNERNRFAYEQYF. The V gene is TRBV30, the J gene TRBJ2-7; D might be TRBD1 (5 bases). V lost 2 bases and J lost 2, with 22 bases in between. CDR1 and CDR2 (germline): GTSNPN, SVGIG (reference sequence). The CDR3 has 17 residues.

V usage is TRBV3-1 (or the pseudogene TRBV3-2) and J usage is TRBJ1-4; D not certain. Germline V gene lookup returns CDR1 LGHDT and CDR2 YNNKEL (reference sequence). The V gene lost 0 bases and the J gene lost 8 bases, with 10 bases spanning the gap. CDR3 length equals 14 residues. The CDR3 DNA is TGTGCCAGCAGCCAAGACAGGTTTGGGGAAAAACTGTTTTTT. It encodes CASSQDRFGEKLFF.

The CDR3 protein is CASSGTLRGGNQPQHF. In nucleotides, the CDR3 is TGTGCCAGCAGTGGGACACTTAGGGGCGGCAATCAGCCCCAGCATTTT. V and J are TRBV6-1 and TRBJ1-5; perhaps TRBD1 as D (5 bases). Germline V gives CDR1 MNHNS, CDR2 SASEGT. Trimming took off 4 bases at V and 2 bases at J, with 15 bases between the two ends. This CDR3 region has 16 residues.

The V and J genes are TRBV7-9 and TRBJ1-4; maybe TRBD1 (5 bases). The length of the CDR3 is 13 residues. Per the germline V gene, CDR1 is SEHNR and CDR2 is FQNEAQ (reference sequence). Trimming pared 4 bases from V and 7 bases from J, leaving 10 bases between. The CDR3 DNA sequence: TGTGCCAGCAGCTGGGGCGCTGGTGAAAAACTGTTTTTT. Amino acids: CASSWGAGEKLFF.

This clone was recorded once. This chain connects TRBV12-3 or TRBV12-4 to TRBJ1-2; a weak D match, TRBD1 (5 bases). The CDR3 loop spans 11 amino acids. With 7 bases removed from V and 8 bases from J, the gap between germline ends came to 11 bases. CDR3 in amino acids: CASTQGYGYTF. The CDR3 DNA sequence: TGTGCCAGCACCCAGGGCTACGGCTACACCTTC.

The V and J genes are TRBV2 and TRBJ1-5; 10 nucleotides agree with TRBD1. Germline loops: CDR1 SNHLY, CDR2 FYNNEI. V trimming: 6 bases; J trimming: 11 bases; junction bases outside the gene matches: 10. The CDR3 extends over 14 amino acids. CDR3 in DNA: TGTGCCAGCAGCGACGGACAGGGGGTGTGGGCCCAGCATTTT. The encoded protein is CASSDGQGVWAQHF.